This entry lists 17 T cell receptor beta chains sequenced from one sample in a study of blood T cell repertoires in COVID-19. Only in-frame clones appear in the TCRdb table, and some are missing; sequencing was by immunoSEQ multiplex PCR. The sample records some 60,000 clones, more than 75% being singletons. Sequencing was done on a sample of peripheral blood. Every receptor here comes from a human donor in a cohort sampled during active COVID-19.

V usage is TRBV4-1 and J usage is TRBJ2-3, with D possibly TRBD1 on 5 matching bases. CDR3 length: 17 amino acids. Trimming pared 0 bases from V and 2 bases from J, leaving 15 bases between. Germline V CDR1 and CDR2: MGHRA, YSYEKL. The CDR3 loop reads CASSQDKGLHPTDTQYF. The CDR3 DNA sequence: TGCGCCAGCAGCCAAGATAAGGGGCTCCATCCCACAGATACGCAGTATTTT.

This chain joins TRBV27 and TRBJ2-5; 9 nucleotides match TRBD1. Germline trimming cut 3 bases from V and 4 bases from J; bases unmatched to any gene: 6. The germline V gene has CDR1 MNHEY and CDR2 SMNVEV (reference sequence). The CDR3 is 15 amino acids. CDR3 sequence (DNA): TGTGCCAGCAGTTTGCACAGGGGGCAGGGAGAGACCCAGTACTTC. It translates to CASSLHRGQGETQYF.

The V call is TRBV10-3, the J call TRBJ1-2; 11 positions agree with TRBD1. This CDR3 has 13 amino acids. Germline CDR1 and CDR2: ENHRY and SYGVKD. V was pared by 10 bases and J by 4 bases, with 5 bases of the junction left unmatched. As DNA, the CDR3 is TGTGCCACCGGACAGGGGGCTGGCTATGGCTACACCTTC. Translation: CATGQGAGYGYTF.

This rearrangement joins TRBV7-3 to TRBJ2-3; tentatively, D is TRBD2 (5 bases). The CDR3 totals 13 residues. Between the trimmed V and J ends, which lost 5 bases and 6 bases, there was a span of 12 bases. CDR1 SGHTA and CDR2 FQGTGA come from the germline V gene. CDR3 region: CASSTQAGDTQYF. CDR3 nucleotides: TGTGCCAGCAGCACCCAGGCGGGCGATACGCAGTATTTT.

The rearrangement joins TRBV5-1 to TRBJ2-7, with D perhaps matching TRBD1 (6 bases). CDR3 length: 14 residues. Germline V gives CDR1 SGHRS, CDR2 YFSETQ. V lost 4 bases and J 3 bases, leaving 14 bases between the germline ends. The CDR3 nucleotides read TGCGCCAGCAGCGGTTTAGGGACAAACTACGAGCAGTACTTC. This translates into CASSGLGTNYEQYF.

V and J are TRBV19 and TRBJ2-1, with D tentatively TRBD1 (5 bases). V lost 7 bases and J 3 bases, leaving 16 bases between the germline ends. The CDR3 length is 15 residues. CDR1 is LNHDA, CDR2 SQIVND, per germline (reference sequence). CDR3 region: CASTNQGSYYNEQFF. The CDR3 bases are TGTGCCAGTACTAACCAGGGCAGTTACTACAATGAGCAGTTCTTC.

DNA for the CDR3: TGTGCCAGCAGCTTGTTACTCGTGACAGGGAACTACGAGCAGTACTTC. This translates into CASSLLLVTGNYEQYF. The chain is built from TRBV5-5 and TRBJ2-7, with TRBD1 matching 7 bases. This CDR3 spans 16 amino acids. V dropped 1 base and J dropped 3; count of bases not matched to a gene: 10. Germline assignment: CDR1 SGHKS and CDR2 YYEKEE (reference sequence). Drawing the rest from reference TRBV5-5 and TRBJ2-7, the complete variable domain is DAGVTQSPTHLIKTRGQQVTLRCSPISGHKSVSWYQQVLGQGPQFIFQYYEKEERGRGNFPDRFSARQFPNYSSELNVNALLLGDSALYLCASSLLLVTGNYEQYFGPGTRLTVT.

The chain recombines TRBV19 with TRBJ2-5, with D perhaps matching TRBD2 (5 bases). CDR1 is LNHDA, CDR2 SQIVND, per germline (reference sequence). CDR3 length: 14 amino acids. The V and J ends lost 5 bases and 2 bases respectively, with 12 bases between them. The DNA for the CDR3 is TGTGCCAGTAGTGTTCAGCGGTCACAAGAGACCCAGTACTTC. Translating gives CASSVQRSQETQYF. Based on the CDR3 plus reference TRBV19 and TRBJ2-5, the full variable domain is DGGITQSPKYLFRKEGQNVTLSCEQNLNHDAMYWYRQDPGQGLRLIYYSQIVNDFQKGDIAEGYSVSREKKESFPLTVTSAQKNPTAFYLCASSVQRSQETQYFGPGTRLLVL.

The rearrangement uses TRBV5-1 and TRBJ1-2, with TRBD1 matching over 7 bases. V lost 3 bases and J lost 1; bases outside the gene matches: 3. Germline CDR1 and CDR2: SGHRS and YFSETQ. The CDR3 is 14 amino acids. This CDR3 reads CASSSDRSNYGYTF. In nucleotides, the CDR3 is TGCGCCAGCAGCTCGGACAGGAGTAACTATGGCTACACCTTC.

The chain couples TRBV19 to TRBJ1-1; 12 bases are shared with TRBD1. The germline CDR1 and CDR2 sequences are LNHDA and SQIVND (reference sequence). CDR3 size: 14 residues. The ends lost 8 bases at V and 4 bases at J; junction bases unmatched: 5. Here the CDR3 DNA reads TGTGCCAGTGATGGGACAGGGGGCCGCACTGAAGCTTTCTTT. Protein product: CASDGTGGRTEAFF. Combining the CDR3 with reference TRBV19 and TRBJ1-1 gives the whole variable domain DGGITQSPKYLFRKEGQNVTLSCEQNLNHDAMYWYRQDPGQGLRLIYYSQIVNDFQKGDIAEGYSVSREKKESFPLTVTSAQKNPTAFYLCASDGTGGRTEAFFGQGTRLTVV.

The rearrangement links TRBV18 to TRBJ2-2; TRBD2 aligns across 16 bases. The CDR3 has 18 amino acids. The V gene end was trimmed by 2 bases and the J gene end by 3 bases; junction bases not matched to a gene: 3. Germline V CDR1 and CDR2: KGHSH, LQKENI. Written as DNA, the CDR3 is TGTGCCAGCTCACCAGGGACTAGCGGGAGGGCCGACACCGGGGAGCTGTTTTTT. It specifies CASSPGTSGRADTGELFF.

The chain carries TRBV6-2 or TRBV6-3 and TRBJ2-1, with TRBD2 matching over 9 bases. V lost 2 bases, J lost 2 bases, and 4 bases stayed unmatched. Germline V gives CDR1 MNHEY, CDR2 SVGEGT. The CDR3 is made up of 16 amino acids. The CDR3 nucleotides read TGTGCCAGCAGTTACCTAGCGGGAACCACCTACAATGAGCAGTTCTTC. This encodes CASSYLAGTTYNEQFF.

The V gene is TRBV7-6, the J gene TRBJ2-1; 8 bases are shared with TRBD2. The junction had 6 bases not matched to a gene; V was cut back by 5 bases and J by 3 bases. Per the germline V gene, CDR1 is SGHVS and CDR2 is FNYEAQ. CDR3 length equals 15 residues. CDR3 protein: CASSPTGGDYNEQFF. The CDR3 bases are TGTGCCAGCAGCCCGACCGGGGGGGACTACAATGAGCAGTTCTTC.

The J gene is TRBJ2-1, the V gene TRBV9; 9 bases align to TRBD2. The V and J ends lost 3 bases and 3 bases, in that order; junction bases with no gene match: 4. The CDR3 runs 15 residues. Germline V lookup: CDR1 SGDLS, CDR2 YYNGEE. This CDR3 is CASSGSGSNYNEQFF. The CDR3 DNA sequence: TGTGCCAGCAGCGGTAGCGGGAGTAACTACAATGAGCAGTTCTTC.

The chain couples TRBV21-1 to TRBJ2-7; the table calls TRBD2, which could not be checked here. TRBV21-1 has pseudogene status. This CDR3 region has 17 residues. CDR3 nucleotide sequence: TGTGCCAGCAGCAAATTGTATCGGCCAGCGGGCGCCTACGAGCAGTACTTC. Its translation: CASSKLYRPAGAYEQYF.

The chain is built from TRBV29-1 and TRBJ2-7; possibly TRBD1 for D (6 bases). Deletions cut 5 bases from V and 0 bases from J, with 8 bases between. CDR3 length: 12 residues. In germline, CDR1 is SQVTM, CDR2 ANQGSEA. The DNA for the CDR3 is TGCAGCGTTAGACAGGACTCCTACGAGCAGTACTTC. It is translated as CSVRQDSYEQYF.

This chain connects TRBV5-1 to TRBJ2-7, with TRBD1 matching 12 bases. There are 15 residues in the CDR3. The germline V gene has CDR1 SGHRS and CDR2 YFSETQ. Trimming at V came to 4 bases and at J to 6 bases, leaving 8 bases not matched to a gene. The CDR3 DNA is TGCGCCAGCAGCACCTCCGGGACAGGGGGCGGCGAGCAGTACTTC. It specifies CASSTSGTGGGEQYF.